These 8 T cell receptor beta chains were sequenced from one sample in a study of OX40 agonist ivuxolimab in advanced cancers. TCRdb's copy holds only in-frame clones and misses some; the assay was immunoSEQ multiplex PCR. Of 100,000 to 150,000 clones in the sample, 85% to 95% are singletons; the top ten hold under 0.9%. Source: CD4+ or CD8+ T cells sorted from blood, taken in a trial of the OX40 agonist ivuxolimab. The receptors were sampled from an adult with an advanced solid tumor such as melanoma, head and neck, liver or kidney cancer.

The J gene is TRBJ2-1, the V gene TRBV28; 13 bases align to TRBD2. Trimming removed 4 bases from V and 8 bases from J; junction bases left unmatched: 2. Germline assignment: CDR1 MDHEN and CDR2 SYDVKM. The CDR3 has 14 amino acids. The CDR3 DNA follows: TGTGCCAGCAGTTGGACTAGCGGGAGCCATGAGCAGTTCTTC. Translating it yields CASSWTSGSHEQFF.

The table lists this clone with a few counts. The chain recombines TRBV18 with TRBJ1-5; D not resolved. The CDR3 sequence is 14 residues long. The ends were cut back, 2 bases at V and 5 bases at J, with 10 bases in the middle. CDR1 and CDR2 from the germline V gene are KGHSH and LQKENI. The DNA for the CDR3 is TGTGCCAGCTCACCAAATAGGGCCGATCAGCCCCAGCATTTT. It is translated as CASSPNRADQPQHF.

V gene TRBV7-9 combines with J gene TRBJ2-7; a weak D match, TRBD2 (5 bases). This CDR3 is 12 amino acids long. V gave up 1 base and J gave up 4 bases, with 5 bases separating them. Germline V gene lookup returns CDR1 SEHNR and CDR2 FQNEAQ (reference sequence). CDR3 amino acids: CASSLERYEQYF. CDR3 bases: TGTGCCAGCAGCTTAGAGCGGTACGAGCAGTACTTC.

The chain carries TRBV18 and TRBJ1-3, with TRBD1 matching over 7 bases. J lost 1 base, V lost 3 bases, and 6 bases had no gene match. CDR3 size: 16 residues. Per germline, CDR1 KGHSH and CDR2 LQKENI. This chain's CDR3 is CASSPSEGASGNTIYF. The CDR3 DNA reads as TGTGCCAGCTCACCGTCAGAGGGGGCTTCTGGAAACACCATATATTTT.

The CDR3 sequence is CATSSPVPAGGLEQFF. Here the CDR3 DNA reads TGTGCCACCAGCAGTCCAGTTCCAGCGGGAGGCCTAGAGCAGTTCTTC. The chain employs TRBV15 and TRBJ2-1; the match to TRBD2 covers 9 bases. Germline CDR1 is LNHNV and CDR2 is YYDKDF (reference sequence). V was pared by 3 bases and J by 10 bases, with 13 bases of the junction left unmatched. The CDR3 contains 16 residues.

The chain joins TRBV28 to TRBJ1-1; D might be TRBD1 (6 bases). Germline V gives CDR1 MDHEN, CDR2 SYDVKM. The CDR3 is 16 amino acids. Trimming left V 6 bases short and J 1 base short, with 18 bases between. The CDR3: CASSPGRGNPNTEAFF. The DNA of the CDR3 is TGTGCCAGCAGCCCGGGGAGGGGGAACCCGAACACTGAAGCTTTCTTT. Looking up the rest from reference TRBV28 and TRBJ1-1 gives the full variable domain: DVKVTQSSRYLVKRTGEKVFLECVQDMDHENMFWYRQDPGLGLRLIYFSYDVKMKEKGDIPEGYSVSREKKERFSLILESASTNQTSMYLCASSPGRGNPNTEAFFGQGTRLTVV.

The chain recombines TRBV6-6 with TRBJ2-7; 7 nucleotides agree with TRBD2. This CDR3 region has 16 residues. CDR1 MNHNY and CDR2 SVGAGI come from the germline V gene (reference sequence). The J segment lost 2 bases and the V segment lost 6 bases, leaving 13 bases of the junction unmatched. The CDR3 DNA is TGTGCCAGCAGCCCTACCTTGGGAGGGATGACCTACGAGCAGTACTTC. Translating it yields CASSPTLGGMTYEQYF.

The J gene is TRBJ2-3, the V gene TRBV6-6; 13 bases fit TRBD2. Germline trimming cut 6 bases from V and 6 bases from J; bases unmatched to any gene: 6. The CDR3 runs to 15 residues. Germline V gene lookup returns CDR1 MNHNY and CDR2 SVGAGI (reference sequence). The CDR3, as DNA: TGTGCCAGCAGGCGACTAGCGGGGGGCCCGGATACGCAGTATTTT. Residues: CASRRLAGGPDTQYF.